These 27 T cell receptor beta chains were sequenced from one sample in a study of blood T cell repertoires in COVID-19 (dated by TCRdb to between 2020 and 2021). Library preparation used the immunoSEQ multiplex PCR assay. As stored in TCRdb, this immuneACCESS dataset retains in-frame rearrangements with V and J assigned. A fraction of the clones does not appear; measured against another copy, unresolved V genes explain less than half of the discrepancy, and the remainder lacks a known reason. The sample table holds around 6,700 clones, of which nearly 90% were seen once. About 10% of the sample comes from the top ten. Specimen: peripheral blood. Source of these receptors: a man between 70 and 80 years old with active COVID-19.

The V gene is TRBV7-3, the J gene TRBJ2-1; 8 bases are a match to TRBD2. The CDR3 length is 15 residues. V lost 5 bases and J lost 8; bases outside the gene matches: 11. Germline V gene data show CDR1 as SGHTA and CDR2 as FQGTGA. CDR3: CASSALAGGRHEQFF. Here the CDR3 DNA reads TGTGCCAGCAGCGCCTTGGCGGGGGGCCGCCATGAGCAGTTCTTC. Combining the CDR3 with reference TRBV7-3 and TRBJ2-1 gives the whole variable domain GAGVSQTPSNKVTEKGKYVELRCDPISGHTALYWYRQSLGQGPEFLIYFQGTGAADDSGLPNDRFFAVRPEGSVSTLKIQRTERGDSAVYLCASSALAGGRHEQFFGPGTRLTVL.

The genes are TRBV6-5 and TRBJ2-5; 9 bases are a match to TRBD2. From germline, CDR1 is MNHEY and CDR2 SVGAGI. The CDR3 covers 14 residues. V lost 6 bases, J lost 0 bases, and 2 bases stayed unmatched. CDR3 nucleotide sequence: TGTGCCAGCAGGAGCGGGGGGAACCAAGAGACCCAGTACTTC. Amino acids: CASRSGGNQETQYF.

The V and J genes are TRBV3-1 (or the pseudogene TRBV3-2) and TRBJ2-5; perhaps TRBD1 as D (5 bases). CDR1 is LGHDT and CDR2 is YNNKEL in the germline V gene (reference sequence). The CDR3 has 13 residues. Deletions cut 5 bases from V and 5 bases from J, with 12 bases between. The CDR3 DNA sequence: TGTGCCAGCAGCGCCCAGGGTTTGGAGACCCAGTACTTC. It encodes CASSAQGLETQYF.

CDR3 DNA: TGTGCCAGCAGCTTCCCGGAAGGGGATGCTTTCTCTGGGGCCAACGTCCTGACTTTC. Residues: CASSFPEGDAFSGANVLTF. V is TRBV7-3 and J is TRBJ2-6; a possible D gene is TRBD1 (5 bases). The germline V gene encodes CDR1 SGHTA and CDR2 FQGTGA. This CDR3 region has 19 residues. The ends were cut back, 3 bases at V and 0 bases at J, with 18 bases in the middle.

The genes are TRBV5-1 and TRBJ2-7; tentative D call: TRBD1 (6 bases). The CDR3 spans 15 residues. V lost 5 bases and J lost 5, with 20 bases in between. The germline gives CDR1 SGHRS, CDR2 YFSETQ. The CDR3 protein is CASSDPDRSHHEQYF. For the CDR3, the DNA is TGCGCCAGCAGTGACCCTGACAGGTCCCACCACGAGCAGTACTTC.

This rearrangement joins TRBV19 to TRBJ2-7; 11 positions match TRBD1. Per the germline V gene, CDR1 is LNHDA and CDR2 is SQIVND (reference sequence). Trimming took 5 bases from V and 3 from J; bases not matched to a gene: 6. CDR3 length: 15 amino acids. CDR3 sequence reads: CASSSRTGGSYEQYF. The CDR3 DNA reads TGTGCCAGTAGTTCGAGGACAGGGGGCAGCTACGAGCAGTACTTC. The entire variable domain, with the rest obtained from reference TRBV19 and TRBJ2-7, is as follows: DGGITQSPKYLFRKEGQNVTLSCEQNLNHDAMYWYRQDPGQGLRLIYYSQIVNDFQKGDIAEGYSVSREKKESFPLTVTSAQKNPTAFYLCASSSRTGGSYEQYFGPGTRLTVT.

The genes are TRBV11-2 and TRBJ1-1; TRBD1 agrees at 7 bases. This CDR3 spans 15 amino acids. J gave up 0 bases and V 5 bases, and 6 bases lay outside the gene matches. Per germline, CDR1 SGHAT and CDR2 FQNNGV. DNA for the CDR3: TGTGCCAGCAGCCAGGGGGGTCCTATGAACACTGAAGCTTTCTTT. Its translation is CASSQGGPMNTEAFF.

V usage is TRBV10-3 and J usage is TRBJ2-7, with 7 bases fitting TRBD1. CDR1 is ENHRY and CDR2 is SYGVKD in the germline V gene. This CDR3 comprises 14 residues. Trimming removed 3 bases from V and 5 bases from J; junction bases left unmatched: 7. The chain's CDR3 is CAISDRDSQNEQYF. The CDR3 region has the DNA TGTGCCATCAGTGACCGGGACAGTCAAAACGAGCAGTACTTC.

This chain connects TRBV5-8 to TRBJ2-1; 8 nucleotides agree with TRBD2. The CDR3 totals 15 residues. The V gene's germline CDR1 is SGHTS and CDR2 YDEGEE. Unmatched junction bases numbered 12, after V lost 5 bases and J lost 8 bases. The CDR3 is CASRRSGLATDEQFF. CDR3 coding DNA: TGTGCCAGCAGGCGAAGTGGACTAGCAACGGATGAGCAGTTCTTC.

V is TRBV12-5 and J is TRBJ2-7; 9 positions match TRBD1. Germline V CDR1 and CDR2: LGHNT, FRNRAP. The trim removed 4 bases at V and 4 bases at J, leaving 2 bases unmatched. This CDR3 has 13 amino acids. CDR3: CASGSDRGYEQYF. The CDR3 region has the DNA TGTGCTAGTGGTTCGGACAGGGGATACGAGCAGTACTTC.

CDR3 coding DNA: TGTGCCATCGCTCCGGACAGCGCCTACGAGCAGTACTTC. This sequence encodes CAIAPDSAYEQYF. J is TRBJ2-7 and V is TRBV10-3; possibly TRBD1 for D (6 bases). With 8 bases removed from V and 2 bases from J, the gap between germline ends came to 13 bases. Germline V gene lookup returns CDR1 ENHRY and CDR2 SYGVKD. The CDR3 length is 13 residues.

The chain links TRBV5-1 to TRBJ1-5; 7 bases fit TRBD1. This CDR3 is built from 15 residues. V was pared by 0 bases and J by 3 bases, with 3 bases of the junction left unmatched. Germline V gene data show CDR1 as SGHRS and CDR2 as YFSETQ. The CDR3 protein is CASSLGGGPNQPQHF. The CDR3 DNA reads TGCGCCAGCAGCTTGGGAGGGGGCCCCAATCAGCCCCAGCATTTT.

CDR3 sequence reads: CASSEARSGGTGETQYF. CDR3 nucleotide sequence: TGTGCCAGCAGTGAAGCCAGGTCCGGGGGGACAGGGGAGACCCAGTACTTC. This chain connects TRBV2 to TRBJ2-5; 9 bases agree with TRBD1. With 0 bases clipped from V and 5 bases from J, the junction kept 10 bases outside the gene matches. The V gene's germline CDR1 is SNHLY and CDR2 FYNNEI. The CDR3 sequence is 17 residues long. The complete variable domain, with remaining parts taken from reference TRBV2 and TRBJ2-5, reads EPEVTQTPSHQVTQMGQEVILRCVPISNHLYFYWYRQILGQKVEFLVSFYNNEISEKSEIFDDQFSVERPDGSNFTLKIRSTKLEDSAMYFCASSEARSGGTGETQYFGPGTRLLVL.

The rearrangement joins TRBV4-3 to TRBJ2-7, with D perhaps matching TRBD1 (6 bases). CDR1 LGHNA and CDR2 YSLEER come from the germline V gene. The V end lost 3 bases, the J end lost 0 bases, and 21 bases lay between the germline ends. The CDR3 contains 18 residues. CDR3 protein: CASSQGAGLGASSYEQYF. DNA for the CDR3: TGCGCCAGCAGCCAGGGTGCCGGCCTGGGGGCAAGCTCCTACGAGCAGTACTTC.

V and J are TRBV25-1 and TRBJ2-2; perhaps TRBD2 as D (6 bases). The length of the CDR3 is 14 residues. Deletions cut 3 bases from V and 5 bases from J, with 10 bases between. Germline V gives CDR1 MGHDK, CDR2 SYGVNS. This CDR3 is CASSEGGLTGELFF. CDR3 nucleotides: TGTGCCAGCAGTGAGGGGGGTCTAACCGGGGAGCTGTTTTTT.

In this sample, this clone turned up once. The chain recombines TRBV5-6 with TRBJ2-7, with 9 positions matching TRBD1. Germline V gene sequence: CDR1 SGHDT, CDR2 YYEEEE. Germline trimming cut 4 bases from V and 1 base from J; bases unmatched to any gene: 3. The CDR3 loop spans 14 amino acids. DNA of the CDR3: TGTGCCAGCAGCCCGACAGGGGGGTCCTACGAGCAGTACTTC. Protein: CASSPTGGSYEQYF.

The chain recombines TRBV7-9 with TRBJ2-3; 11 bases map to TRBD2. V was pared by 3 bases and J by 3 bases, with 5 bases of the junction left unmatched. The CDR3 loop spans 16 amino acids. CDR1 is SEHNR, CDR2 FQNEAQ, per germline (reference sequence). The CDR3 sequence is CASSLVSGGATDTQYF. CDR3 in DNA: TGTGCCAGCAGCTTGGTTAGCGGGGGGGCGACAGATACGCAGTATTTT.

This clone was seen just once. In DNA form, the CDR3 reads TGTGCCAGCAGTTACGGGGTTTGGGGGGGGCAGGGCACTGAAGCTTTCTTT. It encodes CASSYGVWGGQGTEAFF. The chain couples TRBV6-2 or TRBV6-3 to TRBJ1-1; D possibly corresponds to TRBD1 (6 bases). The germline V and J ends were trimmed by 2 bases and 4 bases, with 20 bases remaining between them. The CDR3 extends over 17 amino acids. Germline lookup yields CDR1 MNHEY and CDR2 SVGEGT.

The chain joins TRBV6-5 to TRBJ1-2; perhaps TRBD1 as D (5 bases). CDR1 and CDR2 from the germline V gene are MNHEY and SVGAGI. V lost 4 bases, J lost 0 bases, and 9 bases lay in between. The CDR3 sequence is 14 residues long. The CDR3 reads CASSLGASNYGYTF. As DNA, the CDR3 is TGTGCCAGCAGTTTAGGGGCATCTAACTATGGCTACACCTTC.

The V gene is TRBV7-9, the J gene TRBJ1-3, with 10 bases matching TRBD1. Trimming removed 5 bases from V and 3 bases from J; junction bases left unmatched: 10. Germline V gene lookup returns CDR1 SEHNR and CDR2 FQNEAQ (reference sequence). The CDR3 contains 17 residues. The CDR3, as DNA: TGTGCCAGCAGCCTATTCGGGACAGGGGAGGATGGAAACACCATATATTTT. Protein sequence: CASSLFGTGEDGNTIYF. The entire variable domain, with the rest obtained from reference TRBV7-9 and TRBJ1-3, is as follows: DTGVSQNPRHKITKRGQNVTFRCDPISEHNRLYWYRQTLGQGPEFLTYFQNEAQLEKSRLLSDRFSAERPKGSFSTLEIQRTEQGDSAMYLCASSLFGTGEDGNTIYFGEGSWLTVV.

This chain uses TRBV19 with TRBJ1-5; 9 nucleotides match TRBD1. Germline loops: CDR1 LNHDA, CDR2 SQIVND (reference sequence). The CDR3 runs 19 residues. The V and J ends lost 7 bases and 2 bases, in that order; junction bases with no gene match: 18. The CDR3 here is CASTQQGAHRGAGNQPQHF. As DNA, the CDR3 is TGTGCCAGTACTCAACAGGGGGCCCATAGGGGGGCCGGCAATCAGCCCCAGCATTTT.

The chain combines TRBV15 with TRBJ2-2; D perhaps matches TRBD1 (5 bases). The V gene lost 1 base and the J gene lost 4 bases, with 10 bases spanning the gap. Germline V gene data show CDR1 as LNHNV and CDR2 as YYDKDF (reference sequence). The CDR3 has 15 amino acids. CDR3: CATSRALRGTGELFF. In DNA form, the CDR3 reads TGTGCCACCAGCAGAGCATTAAGGGGCACCGGGGAGCTGTTTTTT.

This clone was seen a single time. The rearrangement uses TRBV9 and TRBJ2-7, with D maybe TRBD2 (6 bases). Germline V gene sequence: CDR1 SGDLS, CDR2 YYNGEE. This CDR3 has 15 residues. V lost 0 bases, J lost 2 bases, and 12 bases lay in between. The CDR3 reads CASSVGGGEAYEQYF. In nucleotides, the CDR3 is TGTGCCAGCAGCGTAGGCGGCGGGGAGGCCTACGAGCAGTACTTC.

The chain combines TRBV5-4 with TRBJ1-1; perhaps TRBD1 as D (5 bases). The CDR3 extends over 13 amino acids. Germline assignment: CDR1 SGHNT and CDR2 YYREEE (reference sequence). The V gene lost 1 base and the J gene lost 7 bases, with 11 bases spanning the gap. CDR3 bases: TGTGCCAGCAGCTTGATGGCAGGGCTTGAAGCTTTCTTT. Its protein is CASSLMAGLEAFF.

This clone was seen just once. Here the CDR3 reads CASSTQLAGVAGELFF. The CDR3 DNA reads TGTGCCAGCAGCACCCAACTAGCGGGGGTTGCCGGGGAGCTGTTTTTT. The chain is built from TRBV7-8 and TRBJ2-2; 11 bases agree with TRBD2. The CDR3 sequence is 16 residues long. CDR1 and CDR2 (germline): SGHVS, FQNEAQ. The V segment lost 5 bases and the J segment 6 bases; nucleotides outside the gene matches: 8.

The chain uses TRBV5-6 and TRBJ2-2; 10 nucleotides align to TRBD2. CDR1 and CDR2 from the germline V gene are SGHDT and YYEEEE. This CDR3 has 16 residues. After removal of 1 base from V and 5 bases from J, the junction contained 5 bases not matched to a gene. The CDR3 DNA reads TGTGCCAGCAGCTTGATGCTAGCGGGGGAAACCGGGGAGCTGTTTTTT. Translating gives CASSLMLAGETGELFF.

The rearrangement uses TRBV5-1 and TRBJ1-5; 8 bases are shared with TRBD1. The CDR3 contains 15 residues. Losses at the gene ends were 4 bases for V and 2 bases for J; bases not matched to a gene: 5. Germline CDR1 reads SGHRS; CDR2 reads YFSETQ. CDR3 DNA: TGCGCCAGCAGCCCGGGGACAGGAGGCAATCAGCCCCAGCATTTT. It encodes CASSPGTGGNQPQHF. Full variable domain (outside the CDR3, taken from reference TRBV5-1 and TRBJ1-5): KAGVTQTPRYLIKTRGQQVTLSCSPISGHRSVSWYQQTPGQGLQFLFEYFSETQRNKGNFPGRFSGRQFSNSRSEMNVSTLELGDSALYLCASSPGTGGNQPQHFGDGTRLSIL.